These 25 T cell receptor beta chains came from one sample sequenced in a study of cytomegalovirus exposure and HLA in healthy donors. Using immunoSEQ multiplex PCR, the repertoire was profiled, and TCRdb retains in-frame clones only, with some absent. The profile shows around 300,000 clones, approximately 86% of them singletons. The sample consisted of PBMCs. Receptor source: a woman aged 18-29 years in good health and CMV-seronegative.

The chain employs TRBV28 and TRBJ2-7, with D possibly matching TRBD2 (6 bases). Trimming removed 7 bases at V and 2 bases at J, with 15 bases between. This CDR3 comprises 14 residues. Germline V gene lookup returns CDR1 MDHEN and CDR2 SYDVKM. DNA of the CDR3: TGTGCCAGCACCGCGGCGGGGTGGCCCTACGAGCAGTACTTC. Its protein is CASTAAGWPYEQYF. Full variable domain (rest looked up from reference TRBV28 and TRBJ2-7): DVKVTQSSRYLVKRTGEKVFLECVQDMDHENMFWYRQDPGLGLRLIYFSYDVKMKEKGDIPEGYSVSREKKERFSLILESASTNQTSMYLCASTAAGWPYEQYFGPGTRLTVT.

V gene TRBV18 combines with J gene TRBJ1-4, with 9 bases fitting TRBD1. The junction had 5 bases not matched to a gene; V was cut back by 5 bases and J by 4 bases. This CDR3 comprises 15 residues. CDR1 and CDR2 (germline): KGHSH, LQKENI. CDR3 sequence: CASSSQGALNEKLFF. For the CDR3, the DNA is TGTGCCAGCTCATCACAGGGGGCGCTTAATGAAAAACTGTTTTTT. Together with reference TRBV18 and TRBJ1-4, the CDR3 gives the full variable domain: NAGVMQNPRHLVRRRGQEARLRCSPMKGHSHVYWYRQLPEEGLKFMVYLQKENIIDESGMPKERFSAEFPKEGPSILRIQQVVRGDSAAYFCASSSQGALNEKLFFGSGTQLSVL.

The rearrangement links TRBV7-2 to TRBJ1-2; 12 nucleotides agree with TRBD1. The CDR3 consists of 14 residues. Germline CDR1 is SGHTA and CDR2 is FQGNSA. In nucleotides, the CDR3 is TGTGCAGAACTCCCGGGACAGGGGGCCTATGGCTACACCTTC. Translating gives CAELPGQGAYGYTF.

The J gene is TRBJ1-1, the V gene TRBV4-1, with TRBD1 as a possible D gene (6 bases). From germline, CDR1 is MGHRA and CDR2 YSYEKL. The CDR3 is 14 residues long. V was clipped by 5 bases and J by 1 base, with 11 bases between them. For the CDR3, the DNA is TGCGCCAGCAGCTCCAGGGGCAGGAACACTGAAGCTTTCTTT. Residues: CASSSRGRNTEAFF.

J is TRBJ2-5 and V is TRBV13, with TRBD2 identical over 14 bases. CDR1 is PRHDT and CDR2 is FYEKMQ in the germline V gene (reference sequence). This CDR3 is 22 amino acids long. After removal of 4 bases from V and 2 bases from J, the junction contained 21 bases not matched to a gene. The chain's CDR3 is CASSSATWTSGGSFDRQETQYF. CDR3 DNA sequence: TGTGCCAGCAGCTCAGCGACCTGGACTAGCGGGGGGTCGTTCGATAGGCAAGAGACCCAGTACTTC.

The chain recombines TRBV4-1 with TRBJ2-1, with TRBD2 matching over 7 bases. The CDR3 runs to 16 residues. Germline assignment: CDR1 MGHRA and CDR2 YSYEKL. V was pared by 5 bases and J by 2 bases, with 9 bases of the junction left unmatched. Here the CDR3 reads CASSASPSGAYNEQFF. The CDR3 DNA follows: TGCGCCAGCAGCGCCTCCCCTAGCGGAGCCTACAATGAGCAGTTCTTC.

The chain uses TRBV9 and TRBJ2-5; D is unclear. The CDR3 length is 14 residues. V lost 3 bases, J lost 2 bases, and 11 bases lay in between. Germline V lookup: CDR1 SGDLS, CDR2 YYNGEE. DNA of the CDR3: TGTGCCAGCAGCGCCCCGTCGGTACAAGAGACCCAGTACTTC. Encoded protein: CASSAPSVQETQYF.

The chain couples TRBV30 to TRBJ1-1; 7 positions match TRBD1. The CDR3 sequence is 17 residues long. J gave up 0 bases and V 0 bases, and 10 bases lay outside the gene matches. Germline V gives CDR1 GTSNPN, CDR2 SVGIG (reference sequence). This CDR3 is CAWSVKGQLIVNTEAFF. The CDR3, as DNA: TGTGCCTGGAGTGTAAAGGGACAGCTTATTGTGAACACTGAAGCTTTCTTT.

The chain carries TRBV7-2 and TRBJ1-2; D not certain. V was trimmed by 6 bases and J by 2 bases, leaving 7 bases between them. The CDR3 length is 12 residues. Germline V gene sequence: CDR1 SGHTA, CDR2 FQGNSA. The CDR3 here is CASSRYNYGYTF. The CDR3 region has the DNA TGTGCCAGCAGTCGGTACAACTATGGCTACACCTTC.

The chain employs TRBV5-4 and TRBJ2-3; possible D gene TRBD2, 6 bases. Germline V gene data show CDR1 as SGHNT and CDR2 as YYREEE (reference sequence). The CDR3 is made up of 15 amino acids. The germline V and J ends were trimmed by 4 bases and 0 bases, with 12 bases remaining between them. Here the CDR3 reads CASSPPSGSTDTQYF. The CDR3 nucleotides read TGTGCCAGCAGCCCGCCCAGCGGGAGCACAGATACGCAGTATTTT.

This chain connects TRBV5-1 to TRBJ1-1; D not resolved. V dropped 2 bases and J dropped 2 bases, with 10 bases sitting between them. The CDR3 contains 14 residues. Germline V gene lookup returns CDR1 SGHRS and CDR2 YFSETQ. This chain's CDR3 is CASSLHSSNTEAFF. The CDR3 DNA follows: TGCGCCAGCAGCTTACATTCCTCAAACACTGAAGCTTTCTTT.

This clone was counted a single time. V and J are TRBV4-1 and TRBJ2-7; 9 bases are a match to TRBD2. The germline gives CDR1 MGHRA, CDR2 YSYEKL. The ends lost 4 bases at V and 4 bases at J; junction bases unmatched: 14. This CDR3 is built from 17 residues. The CDR3 protein is CASSPIPRAGGRYEQYF. CDR3 nucleotides: TGCGCCAGCAGCCCCATCCCCCGAGCGGGAGGCCGTTACGAGCAGTACTTC.

The chain couples TRBV7-9 to TRBJ2-3, with a weak D call TRBD2 (6 bases). V was pared by 10 bases and J by 4 bases, with 15 bases between. The length of the CDR3 is 13 residues. Germline V lookup: CDR1 SEHNR, CDR2 FQNEAQ (reference sequence). The DNA of the CDR3 is TGTGCCACGGGGGACGGGGTGGCAGATACGCAGTATTTT. Translation gives CATGDGVADTQYF. The entire variable domain, with the rest obtained from reference TRBV7-9 and TRBJ2-3, is as follows: DTGVSQNPRHKITKRGQNVTFRCDPISEHNRLYWYRQTLGQGPEFLTYFQNEAQLEKSRLLSDRFSAERPKGSFSTLEIQRTEQGDSAMYLCATGDGVADTQYFGPGTRLTVL.

The CDR3 DNA reads as TGTGCCAGCAGCTTCGACAGCCCCAGCTCCTACGAGCAGTACTTC. Translated, it gives CASSFDSPSSYEQYF. The rearrangement links TRBV7-2 to TRBJ2-7, with D possibly matching TRBD1 (5 bases). This CDR3 is built from 15 residues. The V gene's germline CDR1 is SGHTA and CDR2 FQGNSA. V lost 3 bases, J lost 0 bases, and 12 bases lay in between.

The V call is TRBV11-2, the J call TRBJ1-4, with D possibly matching TRBD1 (5 bases). The CDR3 has 14 amino acids. V lost 5 bases and J lost 2, with 9 bases in between. Germline loops: CDR1 SGHAT, CDR2 FQNNGV. Written as DNA, the CDR3 is TGTGCCAGCAGCCTCAGGGCGACTAATGAAAAACTGTTTTTT. Its translation: CASSLRATNEKLFF.

V and J are TRBV4-1 and TRBJ1-2, with D possibly being TRBD1 (6 bases). This CDR3 is 14 amino acids long. V lost 6 bases to trimming and J lost 4 bases, with 15 bases between them. Germline V lookup: CDR1 MGHRA, CDR2 YSYEKL. The CDR3 sequence is CASRPPGVGYGYTF. The DNA of the CDR3 is TGCGCCAGCAGGCCCCCAGGGGTTGGCTATGGCTACACCTTC.

The chain joins TRBV6-7 to TRBJ2-7; D uncertain. TRBV6-7 is known as an ORF, though its function is uncertain. The CDR3 loop spans 14 amino acids. Trimming left V 2 bases short and J 0 bases short, with 8 bases between. This CDR3 reads CASSYPGCSYEQYF. CDR3 sequence (DNA): TGTGCCAGCAGTTACCCCGGGTGCTCCTACGAGCAGTACTTC.

V gene TRBV30 combines with J gene TRBJ1-1, with 9 bases lining up with TRBD1. The CDR3 extends over 13 amino acids. Trimming cost V 3 bases and J 5 bases; bases outside gene matches: 4. The germline CDR1 and CDR2 sequences are GTSNPN and SVGIG (reference sequence). The CDR3 DNA reads TGTGCCTGGAGACAGACAGGGGGGACTGAAGCTTTCTTT. Encoded protein: CAWRQTGGTEAFF.

The chain carries TRBV18 and TRBJ2-7; maybe TRBD1 (6 bases). Germline loops: CDR1 KGHSH, CDR2 LQKENI. With 3 bases removed from V and 5 bases from J, the gap between germline ends came to 20 bases. This CDR3 contains 16 residues. CDR3 region: CASSPYRVKRNHEQYF. Here the CDR3 DNA reads TGTGCCAGCTCACCGTACAGGGTCAAAAGGAACCACGAGCAGTACTTC.

V gene TRBV4-1 combines with J gene TRBJ2-5; 9 nucleotides match TRBD2. CDR3 length equals 17 residues. Germline loops: CDR1 MGHRA, CDR2 YSYEKL. Unmatched junction bases numbered 8, after V lost 1 base and J lost 2 bases. For the CDR3, the DNA is TGCGCCAGCAGCCAAGTTCTAGCGGGACGGCCTCAAGAGACCCAGTACTTC. This encodes CASSQVLAGRPQETQYF.

The chain carries TRBV6-5 and TRBJ2-3; D ambiguous. Trimming stripped 2 bases from V and 4 bases from J, with 10 bases between. The CDR3 spans 14 residues. Germline V CDR1 and CDR2: MNHEY, SVGAGI. CDR3 DNA: TGTGCCAGCAGTTACGGGCCTGGATCAGATACGCAGTATTTT. Residues: CASSYGPGSDTQYF.

With respect to this clone: Distinct nucleotide sequences in the sample also encode this CDR3. The V call is TRBV5-4, the J call TRBJ2-7, with 11 bases lining up with TRBD1. CDR1 and CDR2 from the germline V gene are SGHNT and YYREEE (reference sequence). Trimming cost V 0 bases and J 5 bases; bases outside gene matches: 1. The CDR3 covers 14 residues. The CDR3 region has the DNA TGTGCCAGCAGCTTGGGGACAGGGGGCGACGAGCAGTACTTC. It specifies CASSLGTGGDEQYF.

The chain has TRBV5-1 and TRBJ1-1; weak D call: TRBD1 (6 bases). V was pared by 4 bases and J by 3 bases, with 10 bases between. Germline V lookup: CDR1 SGHRS, CDR2 YFSETQ. This CDR3 is 13 amino acids long. The CDR3 nucleotides read TGCGCCAGCAGCCCTGGGACATACACTGAAGCTTTCTTT. Protein: CASSPGTYTEAFF.

The chain employs TRBV27 and TRBJ2-3, with 12 bases matching TRBD2. V lost 5 bases and J lost 4; bases outside the gene matches: 13. Germline V gene data show CDR1 as MNHEY and CDR2 as SMNVEV (reference sequence). This CDR3 has 18 amino acids. Written as DNA, the CDR3 is TGTGCCAGCAGTCCGGGATCTAGCGGGAGGGCCGGGTCAGATACGCAGTATTTT. Protein: CASSPGSSGRAGSDTQYF.

The rearrangement joins TRBV6-5 to TRBJ1-5; 9 bases align to TRBD1. The CDR3 length is 16 residues. Germline CDR1 is MNHEY and CDR2 is SVGAGI. V was clipped by 1 base and J by 3 bases; unmatched bases: 4. The DNA for the CDR3 is TGTGCCAGCAGTTACTTCGGGACAGGGATCAATCAGCCCCAGCATTTT. It translates to CASSYFGTGINQPQHF.